The clone carrying this TCR beta chain was seen only a few times. Its antigen is still unknown. TCRdb reanalysed the 5' RACE reads using MiXCR and keeps one entry per CDR3 protein. The table lists about 580,000 distinct CDR3 sequences, about a sixth of them singletons. These data come from a study of T cells after yellow fever vaccination. Turning to the study itself: SMART-Seq v4 Ultra Low Input prepared the low-cell-number fractions.

Study-level results: There was a small share of clonotypes that showed up in both the CD4 and CD8 compartments. The secondary response was weaker, and its peak arrived faster, on day 5 versus 15.

The CDR3 totals 14 residues. Trimming removed 2 bases at V and 6 bases at J, with 15 bases between. Per germline, CDR1 SGHKS and CDR2 YYEKEE (reference sequence). Sequenced material: PBMCs, taken 4 to 5 days after the first yellow fever vaccination. The receptor was derived from a man between 18 and 35 years old who received the YFV17D yellow fever vaccine. This chain joins TRBV5-5 and TRBJ2-7; D may correspond to TRBD1 or TRBD2 (6 bases each). The CDR3 coding sequence is TGTGCCAGCAGCTTAACCTTTAGGGGGGCCGAGCAGTACGTC. Its protein product is CASSLTFRGAEQYV.